This T cell receptor beta chain was captured by sequencing in a study of blood T cell repertoires in COVID-19 (dated by TCRdb to 2020 to 2021). With respect to the entire study: Samples covering the acute and convalescent phases of COVID-19 were provided by collaborators in the United States, Italy and Spain. Deeply sampled blood TCRbeta repertoires from subjects exposed to, actively infected with, or recovered from COVID-19 were included in the dataset. Where HLA class I and class II types were available, the types were taken from metadata supplied by the sample provider, not from assay-based typing. The material from the prospective study consisted of cDNA or gDNA derived from T cells, B-cell-depleted T cells, or PBMCs. The repertoires were released in a freely available public database meant as a resource for research on the immune response to SARS-CoV-2. The sample metadata nearly always contained a de-identified subject ID, COVID-19 status, age in years and sex. The samples were drawn from two sources: the first 160 participants of the ongoing ImmuneRACE study, and 950 to 1,500 subjects contributed by 6 global collaborators. General findings and caveats noted by the study authors: The quantity of clinical and demographic metadata differed by source and by participant and was supplied without curation.

Whole blood was collected in K2EDTA tubes by collaborating institutions according to the institutions' own protocols. Collaborator samples were shipped for TCRbeta analysis as frozen whole blood, isolated PBMCs, or DNA extracted from either sample type. The immunoSEQ Assay, a bias-controlled multiplex PCR, was used to amplify TCRbeta CDR3 regions from genomic DNA. The authors' analysis ran thus. The number of nucleated cells in each sample was estimated by amplification of reference gene primers within the assay. Sequence reads were collapsed and filtered to measure the absolute abundance of every unique TCRbeta CDR3 rearrangement. Productive Simpson clonality was computed per sample as the square root of Simpson's diversity index over productive rearrangements. TCRdb took this table from immuneACCESS and kept in-frame rearrangements with V and J called. Such tables lack part of the clones; where checked against another copy, unresolved V genes explain under half of the gap, and the rest is unexplained. D and trimming were read from the DNA, whereas the V and J calls and clone size are those reported in that table. In this sample the table shows approximately 210,000 clones, around 89% of which occur a single time. Approximately 1.6% of the sample is taken by the ten largest.

In the case of this clone: Its antigen target is currently unknown. There are no base qualities to consult, and no much larger clone falls within one base.

Measured from the cysteine to the phenylalanine, the CDR3 is 14 residues long. Solely the CDR3 DNA is kept, with 42 bases framed from the first base. CDR1 and CDR2 are read off the germline V gene as SNHLY and FYNNEI. Clipping removes 3 bases from V and 5 bases from J, with 6 as the unmatched junction base count. The receptor's source is a man aged 65-85 years with acute or convalescent COVID-19. This receptor chain uses TRBV2 and TRBJ2-7; 8 bases in the junction line up with TRBD1. Input material: peripheral blood. The DNA reads as follows: TGTGCCAGCAGTGAGACAGGACAGGGAGACGAGCAGTACTTC. This gives the protein CASSETGQGDEQYF.